The 29 T cell receptor beta chains presented below share a single source sample, sequenced in a study of blood T cell repertoires in COVID-19. Repertoires were generated with immunoSEQ multiplex PCR, while TCRdb's copy carries only in-frame clones and drops some. The table has some 140,000 clones, 75% to 80% seen once; the top ten hold roughly 1.5%. Sequences were obtained from peripheral blood. The receptors derive from a man older than 75 with acute or convalescent COVID-19.

The chain recombines TRBV9 with TRBJ2-3, with 11 bases identical to TRBD2. The CDR3 has 22 residues. V was clipped by 3 bases and J by 0 bases; unmatched bases: 21. From germline, CDR1 is SGDLS and CDR2 YYNGEE. The CDR3 reads CASSAAYGASGGYPLSTDTQYF. CDR3 in DNA: TGTGCCAGCAGCGCCGCATACGGGGCTAGCGGGGGGTACCCCCTCAGCACAGATACGCAGTATTTT.

The V call is TRBV4-1, the J call TRBJ2-1; 7 nucleotides line up with TRBD1. Trimming at V came to 1 base and at J to 4 bases, leaving 1 base not matched to a gene. The CDR3 is 14 residues long. From germline, CDR1 is MGHRA and CDR2 YSYEKL. The CDR3 bases are TGCGCCAGCAGCCAAGTGGGACAGTACAATGAGCAGTTCTTC. This sequence encodes CASSQVGQYNEQFF.

A single count supports this clone. The rearrangement uses TRBV10-3 and TRBJ1-3; D call uncertain. V lost 1 base and J 2 bases, leaving 6 bases between the germline ends. The germline gives CDR1 ENHRY, CDR2 SYGVKD. This CDR3 region has 14 residues. CDR3 amino acids: CAISELGAGNTIYF. CDR3 nucleotide sequence: TGTGCCATCAGTGAGTTGGGCGCTGGAAACACCATATATTTT.

The CDR3 DNA reads as TGTGCCAGGGACGGGGGGAGAGATACGCAGTATTTT. Amino acid sequence: CARDGGRDTQYF. The rearrangement joins TRBV6-5 to TRBJ2-3, with 7 bases identical to TRBD2. The CDR3 length is 12 residues. CDR1 is MNHEY and CDR2 is SVGAGI in the germline V gene. J was trimmed by 5 bases and V by 9 bases; bases with no gene match: 5.

Remarks on this clone: A read error may produce the germline difference seen at one junction end. The chain uses TRBV20-1 and TRBJ2-1; 7 nucleotides match TRBD1. Germline lookup yields CDR1 DFQATT and CDR2 SNEGSKA (reference sequence). The CDR3 length is 10 residues. CDR3: CSALQTGPLF. Written as DNA, the CDR3 is TGCAGTGCTCTCCAGACAGGGCCGCTCTTC.

This chain connects TRBV3-1 (or the pseudogene TRBV3-2) to TRBJ1-2, with 8 bases that match TRBD1. The germline CDR1 and CDR2 sequences are LGHDT and YNNKEL (reference sequence). This CDR3 is 15 amino acids long. With V trimmed by 2 bases and J by 1 base, 3 bases remained unmatched. The CDR3 coding sequence is TGTGCCAGCAGCCAACCGACAGGGGATAACTATGGCTACACCTTC. Translated, it gives CASSQPTGDNYGYTF.

A word on this clone: One junction end disagrees with the germline gene, perhaps due to a read error. J is TRBJ1-4 and V is TRBV19, with D unclear. Germline assignment: CDR1 LNHDA and CDR2 SQIVND (reference sequence). The CDR3 runs 12 residues. CDR3 coding DNA: TGTGCCAGTAGCCCAACAAATGAAAAACTGTTTTTT. Translated: CASSPTNEKLFF.

The chain carries TRBV2 and TRBJ1-1; D is perhaps TRBD1 (6 bases). In germline, CDR1 is SNHLY, CDR2 FYNNEI. V lost 6 bases and J lost 1, with 9 bases in between. CDR3 size: 13 residues. The CDR3 DNA reads as TGTGCCAGCAGGGCGGACAGGAACACTGAAGCTTTCTTT. It translates to CASRADRNTEAFF.

J is TRBJ2-3 and V is TRBV19, with 7 bases aligning to TRBD1. The CDR3 totals 18 residues. After removal of 5 bases from V and 6 bases from J, the junction contained 20 bases not matched to a gene. The germline gives CDR1 LNHDA, CDR2 SQIVND (reference sequence). CDR3 bases: TGTGCCAGTAGTGCCACAGGGGCGGGTTTGGGGACGGAGGATACGCAGTATTTT. Amino acids: CASSATGAGLGTEDTQYF.

The rearrangement joins TRBV5-6 to TRBJ2-7, with D perhaps matching TRBD1 (5 bases). The V and J ends lost 4 bases and 2 bases respectively, with 10 bases between them. The CDR3 has 13 amino acids. Germline-derived CDR1 and CDR2 are SGHDT and YYEEEE. The CDR3 sequence: CASSVTATYEQYF. In nucleotides, the CDR3 is TGTGCCAGCAGCGTGACAGCTACCTACGAGCAGTACTTC.

This clone appeared a single time. V gene TRBV4-2 combines with J gene TRBJ1-2, with D possibly being TRBD1 (5 bases). This CDR3 has 15 residues. Germline loops: CDR1 LGHNA, CDR2 YNFKEQ. The germline V and J ends were trimmed by 0 bases and 6 bases, with 14 bases remaining between them. CDR3 DNA sequence: TGTGCCAGCAGCCAAGAGGGGCAGATCGGCAATGGCTACACCTTC. It specifies CASSQEGQIGNGYTF.

In DNA, the CDR3 is TGTGCCAGCAGTGAAACGCGGGGAAGCTACGAGCAGTACGTC. Translating gives CASSETRGSYEQYV. The J gene is TRBJ2-7, the V gene TRBV6-1, with D tentatively TRBD2 (6 bases). The length of the CDR3 is 14 residues. The V gene's germline CDR1 is MNHNS and CDR2 SASEGT. The V end lost 2 bases, the J end lost 3 bases, and 11 bases lay between the germline ends.

The genes are TRBV10-3 and TRBJ1-3, with D perhaps TRBD1 (6 bases). The CDR3 runs to 15 residues. The germline CDR1 and CDR2 sequences are ENHRY and SYGVKD. V was clipped by 2 bases and J by 3 bases, with 11 bases between them. CDR3 bases: TGTGCCATCAGTGAGGGGGGGGGCTATGGAAACACCATATATTTT. Its translation: CAISEGGGYGNTIYF.

The rearrangement uses TRBV7-2 and TRBJ1-2; 7 bases agree with TRBD1. CDR1 is SGHTA and CDR2 is FQGNSA in the germline V gene. The CDR3 is made up of 14 amino acids. V was pared by 5 bases and J by 4 bases, with 7 bases of the junction left unmatched. The CDR3 nucleotides read TGTGCCAGCAGCCAACAGGGGCAGGGCTATGGCTACACCTTC. Translation gives CASSQQGQGYGYTF.

This clone has only one observation. The J gene is TRBJ2-5, the V gene TRBV5-4, with a weak D call TRBD1 (6 bases). Germline CDR1 is SGHNT and CDR2 is YYREEE (reference sequence). The CDR3 consists of 16 residues. Trimming left V 4 bases short and J 0 bases short, with 16 bases between. The CDR3 nucleotides are TGTGCCAGCAGCCCAGGCCGACAGGCTGACCAAGAGACCCAGTACTTC. It encodes CASSPGRQADQETQYF.

The chain couples TRBV2 to TRBJ2-5; 7 bases agree with TRBD1. The V gene end was trimmed by 2 bases and the J gene end by 5 bases; junction bases not matched to a gene: 8. Looked up from germline, CDR1 is SNHLY and CDR2 is FYNNEI. CDR3 length: 15 residues. In DNA form, the CDR3 reads TGTGCCAGCAGTGAATTTACAGGGGCTCAGGAGACCCAGTACTTC. Protein sequence: CASSEFTGAQETQYF.

V gene TRBV5-6 combines with J gene TRBJ1-2; D is ambiguous. This CDR3 is built from 16 residues. V lost 0 bases, J lost 3 bases, and 15 bases lay in between. In germline, CDR1 is SGHDT, CDR2 YYEEEE. The CDR3 here is CASSLETFLVDYGYTF. CDR3 DNA sequence: TGTGCCAGCAGCTTGGAGACTTTCTTAGTTGACTATGGCTACACCTTC.

V usage is TRBV7-2 and J usage is TRBJ1-6; D possibly corresponds to TRBD1 (6 bases). The V end was cut by 5 bases, the J end by 7 bases, with 12 bases between. The CDR3 contains 14 residues. Looked up from germline, CDR1 is SGHTA and CDR2 is FQGNSA. CDR3 residues: CASSRARGNSPLHF. Here the CDR3 DNA reads TGTGCCAGCAGCCGTGCCAGGGGCAATTCACCCCTCCACTTT.

The chain uses TRBV3-1 (or the pseudogene TRBV3-2) and TRBJ2-6; 7 bases line up with TRBD1. The V segment lost 4 bases and the J segment 0 bases; nucleotides outside the gene matches: 6. Per the germline V gene, CDR1 is LGHDT and CDR2 is YNNKEL (reference sequence). The length of the CDR3 is 17 residues. The CDR3 DNA sequence: TGTGCCAGCAGCCCCCGGGACAGTGGCTCTGGGGCCAACGTCCTGACTTTC. Protein sequence: CASSPRDSGSGANVLTF.

The chain carries TRBV5-4 and TRBJ2-4, with TRBD2 identical over 9 bases. The CDR3 sequence is 18 residues long. V shed 0 bases and J 6 bases; nucleotides not matched to a gene: 13. Germline values: CDR1 SGHNT, CDR2 YYREEE (reference sequence). CDR3 coding DNA: TGTGCCAGCAGCTTGGGAGCGGGGGGCGGTGGATTGCTAAACATTCAGTACTTC. Translating it yields CASSLGAGGGGLLNIQYF.

This clone occurred a few times. The chain has TRBV19 and TRBJ1-4; D uncertain. Germline V gene lookup returns CDR1 LNHDA and CDR2 SQIVND (reference sequence). The ends were cut back, 7 bases at V and 3 bases at J, with 9 bases in the middle. CDR3 length: 13 residues. The CDR3 reads CASNRSPNEKLFF. CDR3 DNA: TGTGCCAGTAACCGGTCCCCTAATGAAAAACTGTTTTTT.

The CDR3 loop reads CAISESTGTAPDTQYF. In DNA form, the CDR3 reads TGTGCCATCAGTGAGTCGACGGGAACGGCGCCGGATACGCAGTATTTT. V usage is TRBV10-3 and J usage is TRBJ2-3, with TRBD2 as a possible D gene (5 bases). This CDR3 has 16 amino acids. Trimming pared 0 bases from V and 6 bases from J, leaving 16 bases between. CDR1 is ENHRY, CDR2 SYGVKD, per germline.

The chain carries TRBV3-1 (or the pseudogene TRBV3-2) and TRBJ2-5; D may be TRBD2 (5 bases). The germline V and J ends were trimmed by 4 bases and 5 bases, with 14 bases remaining between them. CDR3 length: 14 residues. Germline V CDR1 and CDR2: LGHDT, YNNKEL (reference sequence). CDR3 sequence (DNA): TGTGCCAGCAGCCCCTGGGGAGCGCGGGAGACCCAGTACTTC. It encodes CASSPWGARETQYF.

CDR3 sequence: CASSVAGHGSDTQYF. CDR3 bases: TGTGCCAGCAGCGTAGCGGGACACGGTTCGGATACGCAGTATTTT. The rearrangement uses TRBV9 and TRBJ2-3; D may be TRBD1 (6 bases). CDR3 length: 15 amino acids. In germline, CDR1 is SGDLS, CDR2 YYNGEE. Trimming took off 0 bases at V and 6 bases at J, with 14 bases between the two ends.

The chain joins TRBV7-2 to TRBJ1-2; possibly TRBD1 for D (5 bases). Germline loops: CDR1 SGHTA, CDR2 FQGNSA. Deletions cut 1 base from V and 4 bases from J, with 10 bases between. This CDR3 is built from 14 residues. This chain's CDR3 is CASSLDVTGYGYTF. The CDR3 region has the DNA TGTGCCAGCAGCTTAGATGTCACAGGCTATGGCTACACCTTC.

This clone was seen a handful of times. This chain links TRBV28 with TRBJ1-5; a weak D match, TRBD1 (5 bases). V was trimmed by 8 bases and J by 9 bases, leaving 14 bases between them. Germline CDR1 and CDR2: MDHEN and SYDVKM. This CDR3 is built from 12 residues. CDR3 loop: CASCSGNLPQHF. The DNA for the CDR3 is TGTGCCAGCTGCTCAGGGAACTTGCCCCAGCATTTT.

V usage is TRBV28 and J usage is TRBJ1-4, with 7 nucleotides matching TRBD1. The CDR3 runs 12 residues. The junction had 3 bases not matched to a gene; V was cut back by 6 bases and J by 8 bases. The V gene's germline CDR1 is MDHEN and CDR2 SYDVKM. CDR3: CASRTGIEKLFF. The CDR3 bases are TGTGCCAGCAGGACAGGGATCGAAAAACTGTTTTTT.

The chain joins TRBV9 to TRBJ2-1, with a weak D call TRBD1 (5 bases). CDR3 size: 15 residues. Trimming shortened V by 6 bases and J by 6 bases, and 19 bases separated the two germline ends. Germline V gives CDR1 SGDLS, CDR2 YYNGEE. The CDR3 region is CASNPRGQIVNEQFF. CDR3 bases: TGTGCCAGCAACCCTAGGGGCCAAATAGTCAATGAGCAGTTCTTC.

The chain is built from TRBV6-5 and TRBJ1-1, with D perhaps matching TRBD1 (5 bases). The CDR3 totals 14 residues. Germline CDR1 is MNHEY and CDR2 is SVGAGI. Trimming stripped 4 bases from V and 1 base from J, with 10 bases between. CDR3 coding DNA: TGTGCCAGCAGTTCCCGGGACTGGAACACTGAAGCTTTCTTT. Translated, it gives CASSSRDWNTEAFF.